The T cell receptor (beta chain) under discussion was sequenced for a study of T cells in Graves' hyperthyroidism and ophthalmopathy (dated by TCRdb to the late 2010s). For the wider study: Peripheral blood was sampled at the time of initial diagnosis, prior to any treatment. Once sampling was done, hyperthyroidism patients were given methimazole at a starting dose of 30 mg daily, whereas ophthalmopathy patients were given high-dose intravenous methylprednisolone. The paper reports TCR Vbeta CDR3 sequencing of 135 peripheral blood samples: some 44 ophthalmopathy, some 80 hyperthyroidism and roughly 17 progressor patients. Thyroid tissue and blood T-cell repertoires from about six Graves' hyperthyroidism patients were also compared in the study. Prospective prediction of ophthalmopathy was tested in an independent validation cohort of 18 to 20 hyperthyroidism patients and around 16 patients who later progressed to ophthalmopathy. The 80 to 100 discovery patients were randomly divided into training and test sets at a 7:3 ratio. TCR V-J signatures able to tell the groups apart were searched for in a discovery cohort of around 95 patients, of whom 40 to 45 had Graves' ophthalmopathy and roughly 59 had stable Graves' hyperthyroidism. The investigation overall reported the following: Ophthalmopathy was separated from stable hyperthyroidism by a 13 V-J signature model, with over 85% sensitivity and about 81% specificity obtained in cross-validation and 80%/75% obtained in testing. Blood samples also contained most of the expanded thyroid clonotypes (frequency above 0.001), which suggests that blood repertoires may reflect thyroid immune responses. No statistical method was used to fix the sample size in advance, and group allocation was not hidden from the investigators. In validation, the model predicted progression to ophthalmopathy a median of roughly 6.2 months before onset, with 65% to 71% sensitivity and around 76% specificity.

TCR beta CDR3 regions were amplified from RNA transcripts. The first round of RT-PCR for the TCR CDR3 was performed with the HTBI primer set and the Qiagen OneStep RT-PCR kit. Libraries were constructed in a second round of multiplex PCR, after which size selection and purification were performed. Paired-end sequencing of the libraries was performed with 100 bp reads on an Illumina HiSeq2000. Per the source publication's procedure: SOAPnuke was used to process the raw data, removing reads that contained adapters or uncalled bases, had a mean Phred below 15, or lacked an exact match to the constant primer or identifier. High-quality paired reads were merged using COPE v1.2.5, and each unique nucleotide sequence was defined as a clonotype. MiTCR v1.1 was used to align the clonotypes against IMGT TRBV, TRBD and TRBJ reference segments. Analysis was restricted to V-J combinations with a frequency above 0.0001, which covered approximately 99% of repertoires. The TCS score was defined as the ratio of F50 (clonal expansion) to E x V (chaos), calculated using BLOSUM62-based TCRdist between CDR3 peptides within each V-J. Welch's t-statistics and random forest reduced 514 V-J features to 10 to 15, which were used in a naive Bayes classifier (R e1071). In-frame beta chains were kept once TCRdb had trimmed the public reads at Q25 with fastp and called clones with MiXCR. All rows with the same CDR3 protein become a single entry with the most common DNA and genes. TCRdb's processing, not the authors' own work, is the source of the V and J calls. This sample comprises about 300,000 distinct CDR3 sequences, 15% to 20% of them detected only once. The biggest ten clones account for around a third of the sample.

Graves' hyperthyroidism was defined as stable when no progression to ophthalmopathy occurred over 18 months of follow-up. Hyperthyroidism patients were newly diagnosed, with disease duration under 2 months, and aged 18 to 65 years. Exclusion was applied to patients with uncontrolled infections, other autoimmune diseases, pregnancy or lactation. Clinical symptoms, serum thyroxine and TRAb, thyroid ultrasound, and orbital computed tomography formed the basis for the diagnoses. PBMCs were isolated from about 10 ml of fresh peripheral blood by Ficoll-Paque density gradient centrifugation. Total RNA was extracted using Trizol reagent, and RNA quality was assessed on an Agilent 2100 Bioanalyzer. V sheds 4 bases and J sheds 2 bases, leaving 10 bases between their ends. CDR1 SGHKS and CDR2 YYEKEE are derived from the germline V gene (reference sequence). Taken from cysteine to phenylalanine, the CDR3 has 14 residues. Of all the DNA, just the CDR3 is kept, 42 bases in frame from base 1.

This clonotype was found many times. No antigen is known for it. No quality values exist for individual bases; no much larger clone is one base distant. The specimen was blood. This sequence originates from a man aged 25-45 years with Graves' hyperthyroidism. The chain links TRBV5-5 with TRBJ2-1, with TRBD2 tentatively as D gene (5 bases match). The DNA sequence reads TGTGCCAGCAGCCTCGAGGGCGCCTACAATGAGCAGTTCTTC. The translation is CASSLEGAYNEQFF.